Below, 15 T cell receptor beta chains from the same sample are listed, as sequenced in a study of T cell responses to AZD1222 COVID-19 vaccine. The data were produced by immunoSEQ multiplex PCR, yet TCRdb's version contains in-frame clones alone and is incomplete. Of about 120,000 clones listed, 70% to 90% are singletons. Sequenced here: peripheral blood, sampled on day 0 of MenACWY control vaccination. These receptors were collected from an adult in good health.

The chain has TRBV21-1 and TRBJ2-7; TRBD1, the table's D call, lacks a check against the DNA. TRBV21-1 is a listed pseudogene. The CDR3 has 16 amino acids. CDR3 nucleotides: TGTGCCAGCAGCACAAGGGACAGGGGATATTCCTACGAGCAGTACTTC. Protein: CASSTRDRGYSYEQYF.

This sequence joins TRBV3-1 (or the pseudogene TRBV3-2) and TRBJ2-5; possible D gene TRBD2, 5 bases. The CDR3 has 14 amino acids. Trimming pared 2 bases from V and 4 bases from J, leaving 11 bases between. Germline values: CDR1 LGHDT, CDR2 YNNKEL (reference sequence). The CDR3 DNA reads TGTGCCAGCAGCCAACCTCCCCGGGGAGAGACCCAGTACTTC. Translation gives CASSQPPRGETQYF.

The rearrangement joins TRBV24-1 to TRBJ2-7; D is undetermined. Germline CDR1 reads KGHDR; CDR2 reads SFDVKD. V lost 9 bases and J lost 0, with 5 bases in between. CDR3 size: 11 residues. The DNA for the CDR3 is TGTGCCACCTATAACTCCTACGAGCAGTACTTC. This codes for CATYNSYEQYF.

The chain recombines TRBV28 with TRBJ1-5, with D unclear. The CDR3 length is 17 residues. Germline CDR1 is MDHEN and CDR2 is SYDVKM. The germline V and J ends were trimmed by 6 bases and 1 base, with 19 bases remaining between them. The CDR3 nucleotides read TGTGCCAGCAGGCCTCCTTACAGCCAAAGGAGCAATCAGCCCCAGCATTTT. Residues: CASRPPYSQRSNQPQHF.

The chain recombines TRBV7-2 with TRBJ1-3, with TRBD1 matching over 7 bases. The CDR3 totals 15 residues. Germline trimming cut 5 bases from V and 2 bases from J; bases unmatched to any gene: 6. Germline CDR1 is SGHTA and CDR2 is FQGNSA. This CDR3 reads CASSPSTGTGNTIYF. CDR3 nucleotides: TGTGCCAGCAGCCCCTCGACAGGGACTGGAAACACCATATATTTT.

The genes are TRBV5-1 and TRBJ1-5; a possible D gene is TRBD1 (5 bases). Trimming removed 3 bases from V and 3 bases from J, with 13 bases in between. Germline CDR1 is SGHRS and CDR2 is YFSETQ. The CDR3 sequence is 15 residues long. CDR3 amino acids: CASSYGGGANQPQHF. The DNA of the CDR3 is TGCGCCAGCAGCTATGGTGGGGGTGCCAATCAGCCCCAGCATTTT. Complete variable domain (other parts from reference TRBV5-1 and TRBJ1-5): KAGVTQTPRYLIKTRGQQVTLSCSPISGHRSVSWYQQTPGQGLQFLFEYFSETQRNKGNFPGRFSGRQFSNSRSEMNVSTLELGDSALYLCASSYGGGANQPQHFGDGTRLSIL.

The chain uses TRBV6-2 or TRBV6-3 and TRBJ2-5; TRBD2 agrees at 12 bases. After removal of 6 bases from V and 4 bases from J, the junction contained 12 bases not matched to a gene. The germline V gene encodes CDR1 MNHEY and CDR2 SVGEGT. The CDR3 length is 17 residues. The CDR3, as DNA: TGTGCCAGCAGCATCGGACTAGCGGGGTCTCTGGGAGAGACCCAGTACTTC. It codes for CASSIGLAGSLGETQYF.

The chain combines TRBV7-2 with TRBJ2-7, with TRBD2 matching 10 bases. The CDR3 length is 16 residues. Trimming took 5 bases from V and 0 from J; bases not matched to a gene: 7. Per the germline V gene, CDR1 is SGHTA and CDR2 is FQGNSA. The CDR3 coding sequence is TGTGCCAGCAGCACTCGTAGCGGGGGGTCCTCCTACGAGCAGTACTTC. Its protein is CASSTRSGGSSYEQYF.

V gene TRBV6-5 combines with J gene TRBJ1-1; 12 bases are a match to TRBD1. V was clipped by 4 bases and J by 5 bases; unmatched bases: 5. Germline V gene data show CDR1 as MNHEY and CDR2 as SVGAGI. This CDR3 contains 15 residues. The CDR3 nucleotides read TGTGCCAGCAGTTCGGGACAGGGGGCGTTGACTGAAGCTTTCTTT. Its protein product is CASSSGQGALTEAFF.

V usage is TRBV28 and J usage is TRBJ1-4; D is uncertain. The CDR3 is made up of 11 amino acids. V lost 6 bases and J 12 bases, leaving 11 bases between the germline ends. Looked up from germline, CDR1 is MDHEN and CDR2 is SYDVKM. The DNA of the CDR3 is TGTGCCAGCAGCGACTGGCGCCAACTGTTTTTT. Protein sequence: CASSDWRQLFF.

The chain carries TRBV28 and TRBJ2-7; D assignment may be TRBD1 or TRBD2 (6 bases each). Trimming pared 6 bases from V and 2 bases from J, leaving 17 bases between. From germline, CDR1 is MDHEN and CDR2 SYDVKM. The CDR3 runs to 15 residues. Written as DNA, the CDR3 is TGTGCCAGCAGGGAGGGGGGTATTCGGGCCTACGAGCAGTACTTC. The encoded protein is CASREGGIRAYEQYF.

This clone showed up just once. The V gene is TRBV5-5, the J gene TRBJ1-2; D ambiguous. Trimming cost V 4 bases and J 0 bases, with 10 bases left between them. Germline lookup yields CDR1 SGHKS and CDR2 YYEKEE (reference sequence). The CDR3 covers 14 residues. The CDR3 DNA is TGTGCCAGCAGCCCAGAGAGCGCTAACTATGGCTACACCTTC. It yields the protein CASSPESANYGYTF.

This clone was counted once. The chain uses TRBV12-3 or TRBV12-4 and TRBJ1-5; 7 positions agree with TRBD1. The CDR3 runs 12 residues. V was clipped by 3 bases and J by 7 bases; unmatched bases: 0. DNA of the CDR3: TGTGCCAGCAGTTTCAGGGGGCAGCCCCAGCATTTT. It yields the protein CASSFRGQPQHF.

The rearrangement links TRBV18 to TRBJ2-7; TRBD1 matches 9 bases. Losses at the gene ends were 2 bases for V and 1 base for J; bases not matched to a gene: 3. CDR1 KGHSH and CDR2 LQKENI come from the germline V gene. CDR3 length: 15 residues. The CDR3 DNA follows: TGTGCCAGCTCACCAAGAGGGACAGGGTCCTACGAGCAGTACTTC. This codes for CASSPRGTGSYEQYF.

The chain employs TRBV6-1 and TRBJ1-5, with D tentatively TRBD1 (5 bases). The CDR3 covers 20 residues. CDR1 MNHNS and CDR2 SASEGT come from the germline V gene. The V and J ends lost 4 bases and 2 bases respectively, with 27 bases between them. CDR3: CASSAQHSFGGGYGNQPQHF. The CDR3 bases are TGTGCCAGCAGTGCACAACACTCCTTCGGGGGGGGGTATGGCAATCAGCCCCAGCATTTT.